One sample yielded the 17 T cell receptor beta chains listed below, sequenced in a study of T cells in narcolepsy. Measured with immunoSEQ multiplex PCR; TCRdb has only the in-frame clones, and not every one. The table lists about 10,000 clones, about three quarters of them singletons. The sequenced sample was CD45RA- memory CD8+ T cells from PBMCs. Receptor source: a human donor with narcolepsy.

The CDR3 DNA is TGTGCCAGCAGCCCCCGACAGCTCTCCTACGAGCAGTACTTC. This gives the protein CASSPRQLSYEQYF. The V call is TRBV7-2, the J call TRBJ2-7; D might be TRBD1 (5 bases). The CDR3 length is 14 residues. CDR1 and CDR2 (germline): SGHTA, FQGNSA. V lost 5 bases to trimming and J lost 0 bases, with 11 bases between them. Complete variable domain (other parts from reference TRBV7-2 and TRBJ2-7): GAGVSQSPSNKVTEKGKDVELRCDPISGHTALYWYRQSLGQGLEFLIYFQGNSAPDKSGLPSDRFSAERTGGSVSTLTIQRTQQEDSAVYLCASSPRQLSYEQYFGPGTRLTVT.

This clone was recorded only once. CDR3: CASSPGQHNNEQFF. Here the CDR3 DNA reads TGTGCCAGCAGCCCGGGACAGCACAACAATGAGCAGTTCTTC. This rearrangement joins TRBV7-3 to TRBJ2-1; 7 bases match TRBD1. V lost 5 bases and J lost 5; bases outside the gene matches: 6. There are 14 residues in the CDR3. Per the germline V gene, CDR1 is SGHTA and CDR2 is FQGTGA.

This chain's CDR3 is CASGLGTGAQNTEAFF. Here the CDR3 DNA reads TGTGCTAGTGGTTTGGGAACAGGGGCCCAGAACACTGAAGCTTTCTTT. This sequence joins TRBV12-5 and TRBJ1-1; 7 bases match TRBD1. CDR1 is LGHNT and CDR2 is FRNRAP in the germline V gene. The trim removed 1 base at V and 1 base at J, leaving 6 bases unmatched. This CDR3 has 16 residues. Together with reference TRBV12-5 and TRBJ1-1, the CDR3 gives the full variable domain: DARVTQTPRHKVTEMGQEVTMRCQPILGHNTVFWYRQTMMQGLELLAYFRNRAPLDDSGMPKDRFSAEMPDATLATLKIQPSEPRDSAVYFCASGLGTGAQNTEAFFGQGTRLTVV.

The chain has TRBV4-3 and TRBJ1-1, with 7 positions matching TRBD1. The CDR3 runs to 14 residues. The V gene end was trimmed by 4 bases and the J gene end by 1 base; junction bases not matched to a gene: 3. CDR1 and CDR2 (germline): LGHNA, YSLEER. CDR3 coding DNA: TGCGCCAGCAGCCTACGGACAGGGAACACTGAAGCTTTCTTT. It codes for CASSLRTGNTEAFF.

The chain links TRBV4-3 to TRBJ1-1, with D perhaps TRBD1 (6 bases). CDR3 length equals 14 residues. Trimming removed 3 bases from V and 7 bases from J, with 15 bases in between. The germline V gene has CDR1 LGHNA and CDR2 YSLEER. As DNA, the CDR3 is TGCGCCAGCAGCCAGTGGAGGACAGCAGGTGAAGCTTTCTTT. Translation gives CASSQWRTAGEAFF.

The rearrangement uses TRBV6-1 and TRBJ2-1, with 10 positions matching TRBD2. The CDR3 consists of 16 residues. Germline V gene lookup returns CDR1 MNHNS and CDR2 SASEGT. Unmatched junction bases numbered 7, after V lost 3 bases and J lost 5 bases. The CDR3 sequence: CASSEWLAGENNEQFF. For the CDR3, the DNA is TGTGCCAGCAGTGAGTGGCTAGCGGGGGAGAACAATGAGCAGTTCTTC.

In regard to this clone: Other DNA sequences in this sample translate to the same CDR3. The chain couples TRBV7-6 to TRBJ2-1; 14 nucleotides line up with TRBD2. The CDR3 runs 15 residues. The V and J ends lost 5 bases and 8 bases, in that order; junction bases with no gene match: 5. Germline CDR1 reads SGHVS; CDR2 reads FNYEAQ. CDR3 sequence reads: CASSPGLAGGHEQFF. CDR3 bases: TGTGCCAGCAGCCCAGGACTAGCGGGGGGTCATGAGCAGTTCTTC.

J is TRBJ2-5 and V is TRBV18, with a weak D call TRBD2 (5 bases). Per germline, CDR1 KGHSH and CDR2 LQKENI. The V end was cut by 2 bases, the J end by 1 base, with 11 bases between. The CDR3 is made up of 15 amino acids. The CDR3, as DNA: TGTGCCAGCTCACCATTCCCGGGGTCCCAAGAGACCCAGTACTTC. Protein: CASSPFPGSQETQYF.

The chain recombines TRBV2 with TRBJ1-1, with TRBD1 identical over 7 bases. The CDR3 has 15 residues. V shed 6 bases, J shed 0 bases, and the junction held 7 bases outside the gene matches. CDR1 and CDR2 (germline): SNHLY, FYNNEI. The CDR3 coding sequence is TGTGCCAGCAGCTCCGGGACAGCGATGAACACTGAAGCTTTCTTT. Its protein is CASSSGTAMNTEAFF.

V and J are TRBV28 and TRBJ1-1; 7 bases line up with TRBD1. J lost 1 base, V lost 5 bases, and 7 bases had no gene match. The CDR3 is made up of 15 amino acids. Germline values: CDR1 MDHEN, CDR2 SYDVKM. The CDR3 region is CASSLSHRGNTEAFF. The CDR3 DNA is TGTGCCAGCAGTCTATCTCACAGGGGGAACACTGAAGCTTTCTTT. The full variable domain, completed using reference TRBV28 and TRBJ1-1, is DVKVTQSSRYLVKRTGEKVFLECVQDMDHENMFWYRQDPGLGLRLIYFSYDVKMKEKGDIPEGYSVSREKKERFSLILESASTNQTSMYLCASSLSHRGNTEAFFGQGTRLTVV.

The V call is TRBV6-4, the J call TRBJ1-4, with 7 positions matching TRBD1. V shed 6 bases and J 3 bases; nucleotides not matched to a gene: 7. Germline V lookup: CDR1 MRHNA, CDR2 SNTAGT. CDR3 length: 15 amino acids. Here the CDR3 reads CASSPGTASNEKLFF. The CDR3 region has the DNA TGTGCCAGCAGCCCCGGGACAGCTTCTAATGAAAAACTGTTTTTT.

J is TRBJ2-6 and V is TRBV15; D uncertain. From germline, CDR1 is LNHNV and CDR2 YYDKDF (reference sequence). V was clipped by 0 bases and J by 0 bases, with 3 bases between them. This CDR3 region has 15 residues. Here the CDR3 DNA reads TGTGCCACCAGCAGAGAGGGCTCTGGGGCCAACGTCCTGACTTTC. It codes for CATSREGSGANVLTF.

This clone was seen a handful of times. The CDR3 is CASSLGQVEAFF. The CDR3 DNA reads TGTGCCAGCAGCTTAGGACAGGTTGAAGCTTTCTTT. The J gene is TRBJ1-1, the V gene TRBV7-2; D is perhaps TRBD1 (6 bases). This CDR3 has 12 amino acids. From germline, CDR1 is SGHTA and CDR2 FQGNSA. V was pared by 1 base and J by 7 bases, with 7 bases between.

The chain employs TRBV15 and TRBJ1-4; D may be TRBD1 (6 bases). This CDR3 comprises 17 residues. Germline V lookup: CDR1 LNHNV, CDR2 YYDKDF (reference sequence). Trimming stripped 7 bases from V and 0 bases from J, with 18 bases between. CDR3 loop: CATNPTGTIATNEKLFF. The CDR3 DNA reads as TGTGCCACCAACCCGACAGGAACCATTGCAACTAATGAAAAACTGTTTTTT.

The count of this clone is one. The V gene is TRBV11-2, the J gene TRBJ2-1; 11 bases are a match to TRBD2. CDR1 and CDR2 (germline): SGHAT, FQNNGV. The CDR3 is 16 amino acids. Trimming took 0 bases from V and 3 from J; bases not matched to a gene: 1. The CDR3 DNA is TGTGCCAGCAGCTTAGAAGGGACTAGCGGCTACAATGAGCAGTTCTTC. Protein: CASSLEGTSGYNEQFF.

The CDR3 region has the DNA TGTGCCAGCGGGTCCCCGGGGACCACTGAAGCTTTCTTT. This encodes CASGSPGTTEAFF. The chain is built from TRBV11-3 and TRBJ1-1; D possibly corresponds to TRBD1 (5 bases). The V gene's germline CDR1 is SGHNT and CDR2 YENEEA. The V gene lost 8 bases and the J gene lost 4 bases, with 14 bases spanning the gap. The CDR3 covers 13 residues. Supplemented by reference TRBV11-3 and TRBJ1-1, the full variable domain reads EAGVVQSPRYKIIEKKQPVAFWCNPISGHNTLYWYLQNLGQGPELLIRYENEEAVDDSQLPKDRFSAERLKGVDSTLKIQPAELGDSAVYLCASGSPGTTEAFFGQGTRLTVV.

The gene calls are TRBV29-1 and TRBJ2-1; D is possibly TRBD2 (5 bases). V was pared by 6 bases and J by 0 bases, with 12 bases between. Germline V gene lookup returns CDR1 SQVTM and CDR2 ANQGSEA. The CDR3 sequence is 14 residues long. CDR3 sequence reads: CSVGGLGSYNEQFF. Written as DNA, the CDR3 is TGCAGCGTCGGAGGACTTGGCTCCTACAATGAGCAGTTCTTC.